The T cell receptor (beta chain) described here comes from a study of shared clonotypes between healthy human individuals. Study outcomes and limitations: Memory subsets had estimated richness that was generally smaller than that of naive subsets. For naive CD4 cells, around 5% of clonotypes were shared across a handful of donors.

About this clone itself: As yet, its antigen is unknown.

Each subset's genomic DNA was shared equally among a number of immunoSEQ plates. The protocol was immunoSEQ multiplex PCR, while the TCRdb copy is restricted to in-frame clones and leaves out a portion. The sample has millions of clones; approximately 94% are singletons. CD45RO negativity and positive selection for CCR7 defined naive CD8 cells, a population that excluded terminally differentiated effector memory CD45RA+ cells. Every one of the donors was a Caucasian adult that lived in Nashville, Tennessee. Germline V CDR1 and CDR2: SGHTA, FQGNSA. CDR3 length equals 15 residues. The junction had 10 bases not matched to a gene; V was cut back by 5 bases and J by 5 bases.

Specimen: naive CD8+ T cells sorted from blood. The clonotype originates from a man between 18 and 29 years old in good health. The chain has TRBV7-2 and TRBJ1-2; 8 bases match TRBD1. In DNA, the CDR3 is TGTGCCAGCAGCCCCACCCGGACAGGGTTTTATGGCTACACCTTC. Translation: CASSPTRTGFYGYTF.